This TCR beta chain was identified in a study of T-cell reconstitution after alpha-beta-depleted transplantation in children. Unique molecular identifiers were used in preparing the TCRbeta library. One entry per CDR3 protein, called by TCRdb with MiXCR from the PCR reads. Of hundreds of thousands of distinct CDR3 sequences detected, approximately 16% appear once; the ten largest clones hold around 0.96%. V was clipped by 3 bases and J by 3 bases, with 8 bases between them. Germline lookup yields CDR1 DFQATT and CDR2 SNEGSKA (reference sequence). The CDR3 has 13 amino acids. A note on this clonotype: One base away lies a much larger clone, so this may be a sequencing read error.

This clonotype was sampled from a human donor who donated a stem cell graft to a child with acute myeloid leukemia. The rearrangement joins TRBV20-1 to TRBJ1-4; no definite D call. The sequencing used PBMCs from the stem cell graft donor, collected from the stem cell graft. In DNA form, the CDR3 reads TGCAGTGCTAGTCGGGCTCCTAATGAAAAACTGTTTTTT. This encodes CSASRAPNEKLFF.